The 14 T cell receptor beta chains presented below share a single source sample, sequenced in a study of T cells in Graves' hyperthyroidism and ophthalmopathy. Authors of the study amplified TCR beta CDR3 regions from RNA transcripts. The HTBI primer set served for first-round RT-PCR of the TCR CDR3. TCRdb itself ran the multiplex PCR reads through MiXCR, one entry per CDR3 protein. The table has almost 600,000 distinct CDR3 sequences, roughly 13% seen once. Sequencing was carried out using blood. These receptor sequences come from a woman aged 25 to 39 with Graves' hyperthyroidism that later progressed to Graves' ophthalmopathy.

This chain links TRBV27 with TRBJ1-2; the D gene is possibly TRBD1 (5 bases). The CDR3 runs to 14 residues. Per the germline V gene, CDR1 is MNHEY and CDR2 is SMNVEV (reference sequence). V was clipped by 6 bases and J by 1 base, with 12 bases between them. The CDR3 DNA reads TGTGCCAGCAGCGAGCTCCAGGGTAACTATGGCTACACCTTC. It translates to CASSELQGNYGYTF.

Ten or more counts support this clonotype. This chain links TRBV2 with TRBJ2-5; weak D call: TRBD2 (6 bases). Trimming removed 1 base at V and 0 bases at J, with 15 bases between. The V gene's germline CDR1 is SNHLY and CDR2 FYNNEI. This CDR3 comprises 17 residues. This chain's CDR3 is CASSEGYSGGDQETQYF. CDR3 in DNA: TGTGCCAGCAGTGAAGGGTATAGCGGAGGCGACCAAGAGACCCAGTACTTC.

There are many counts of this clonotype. CDR3 sequence: CASSPQSAGAGAFF. In DNA, the CDR3 is TGTGCCAGCAGCCCCCAATCGGCTGGGGCCGGAGCTTTCTTT. The chain combines TRBV9 with TRBJ1-1, with a tentative D call TRBD1 (5 bases). The V gene lost 4 bases and the J gene lost 10 bases, with 20 bases spanning the gap. The CDR3 has 14 residues. The V gene's germline CDR1 is SGDLS and CDR2 YYNGEE.

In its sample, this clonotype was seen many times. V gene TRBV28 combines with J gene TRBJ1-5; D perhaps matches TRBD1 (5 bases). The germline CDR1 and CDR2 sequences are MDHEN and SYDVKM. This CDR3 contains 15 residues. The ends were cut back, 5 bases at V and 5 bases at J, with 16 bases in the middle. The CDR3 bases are TGTGCCAGCAGTATAGGGACGGAAACTTATCAGCCCCAGCATTTT. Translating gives CASSIGTETYQPQHF.

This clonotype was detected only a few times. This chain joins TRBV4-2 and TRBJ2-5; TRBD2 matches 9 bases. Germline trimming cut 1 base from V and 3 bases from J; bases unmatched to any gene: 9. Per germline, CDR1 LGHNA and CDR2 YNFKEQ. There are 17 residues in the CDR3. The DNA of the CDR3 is TGTGCCAGCAGCCAAGGGTCGCTAGCGGGAACCGAAGAGACCCAGTACTTC. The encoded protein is CASSQGSLAGTEETQYF.

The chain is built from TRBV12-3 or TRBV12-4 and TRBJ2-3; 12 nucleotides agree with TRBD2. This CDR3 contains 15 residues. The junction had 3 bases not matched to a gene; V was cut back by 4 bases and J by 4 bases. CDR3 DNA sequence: TGTGCCAGCAGTTCTCTAGCGGGAGGGGCAGATACGCAGTATTTT. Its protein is CASSSLAGGADTQYF.

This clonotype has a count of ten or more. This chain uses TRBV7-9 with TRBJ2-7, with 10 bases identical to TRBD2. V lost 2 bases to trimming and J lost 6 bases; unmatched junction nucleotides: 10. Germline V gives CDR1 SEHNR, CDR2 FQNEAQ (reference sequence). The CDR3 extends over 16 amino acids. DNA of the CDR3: TGTGCCAGCAGCTTAAGCCTAGCGGGAGTTTTCGGCGAGCAGTACTTC. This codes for CASSLSLAGVFGEQYF.

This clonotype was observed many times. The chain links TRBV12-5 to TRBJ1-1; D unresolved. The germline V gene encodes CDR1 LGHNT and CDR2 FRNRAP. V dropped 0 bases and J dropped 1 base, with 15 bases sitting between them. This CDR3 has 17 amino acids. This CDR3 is CASGLVLGIEENTEAFF. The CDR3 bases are TGTGCTAGTGGTTTGGTACTAGGGATTGAAGAGAACACTGAAGCTTTCTTT.

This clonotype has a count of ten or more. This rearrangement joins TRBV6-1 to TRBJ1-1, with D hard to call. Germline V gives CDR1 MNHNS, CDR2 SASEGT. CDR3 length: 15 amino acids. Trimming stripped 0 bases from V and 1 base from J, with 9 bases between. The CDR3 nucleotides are TGTGCCAGCAGTGAAGCGGGTGACGGGAACACTGAAGCTTTCTTT. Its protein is CASSEAGDGNTEAFF.

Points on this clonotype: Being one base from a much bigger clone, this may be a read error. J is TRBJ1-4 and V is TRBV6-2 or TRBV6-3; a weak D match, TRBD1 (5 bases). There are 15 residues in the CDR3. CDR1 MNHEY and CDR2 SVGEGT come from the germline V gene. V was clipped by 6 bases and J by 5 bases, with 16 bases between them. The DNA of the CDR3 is TGTGCCAGCAGGACCGGGGGGATTATGAATGAAAAACTGTTTTTT. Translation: CASRTGGIMNEKLFF.

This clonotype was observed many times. The CDR3 protein is CAWSPDLIMMNTEAFF. For the CDR3, the DNA is TGTGCCTGGAGTCCGGACTTAATAATGATGAACACTGAAGCTTTCTTT. V usage is TRBV30 and J usage is TRBJ1-1; D is uncertain. The germline gives CDR1 GTSNPN, CDR2 SVGIG (reference sequence). V gave up 2 bases and J gave up 0 bases, with 16 bases separating them. The CDR3 runs to 16 residues.

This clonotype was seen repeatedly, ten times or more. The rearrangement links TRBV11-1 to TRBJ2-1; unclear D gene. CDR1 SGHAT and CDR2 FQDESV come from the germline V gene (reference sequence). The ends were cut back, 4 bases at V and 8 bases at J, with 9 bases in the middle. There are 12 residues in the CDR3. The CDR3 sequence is CASSSSGHEQFF. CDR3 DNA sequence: TGTGCCAGCAGCTCTTCCGGGCATGAGCAGTTCTTC.

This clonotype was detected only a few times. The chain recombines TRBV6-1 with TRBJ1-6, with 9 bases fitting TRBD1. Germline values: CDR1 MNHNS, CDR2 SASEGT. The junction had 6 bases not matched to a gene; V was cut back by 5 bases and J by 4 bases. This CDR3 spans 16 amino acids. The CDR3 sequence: CASSQSDRGYNSPLHF. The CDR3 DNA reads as TGTGCCAGCAGTCAATCGGACAGGGGTTATAATTCACCCCTCCACTTT.

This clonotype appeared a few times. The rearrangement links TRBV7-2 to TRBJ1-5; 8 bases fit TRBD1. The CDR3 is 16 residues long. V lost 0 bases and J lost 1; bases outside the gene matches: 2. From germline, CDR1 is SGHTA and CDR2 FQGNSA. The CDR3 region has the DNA TGTGCCAGCAGCTTAGCCAGACAGGGGAGCAATCAGCCCCAGCATTTT. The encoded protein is CASSLARQGSNQPQHF. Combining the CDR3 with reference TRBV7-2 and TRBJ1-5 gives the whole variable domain GAGVSQSPSNKVTEKGKDVELRCDPISGHTALYWYRQSLGQGLEFLIYFQGNSAPDKSGLPSDRFSAERTGGSVSTLTIQRTQQEDSAVYLCASSLARQGSNQPQHFGDGTRLSIL.